A single sample gave rise to the 16 T cell receptor beta chains below, sequenced in a study of cytomegalovirus exposure and HLA in healthy donors. Some clones are missing from TCRdb's copy, which holds only in-frame ones; the method was immunoSEQ multiplex PCR. The sample includes about 130,000 clones, 80% to 90% of them seen just once. Material for sequencing was PBMCs. The receptors come from a woman aged 25 to 39 in good health and CMV-seropositive.

This chain connects TRBV20-1 to TRBJ1-1, with D unresolved. The V end was cut by 1 base, the J end by 9 bases, with 9 bases between. CDR3 length equals 11 residues. From germline, CDR1 is DFQATT and CDR2 SNEGSKA (reference sequence). DNA for the CDR3: TGCAGTGCTAGAGGGAGACCCAAAGCTTTCTTT. Protein sequence: CSARGRPKAFF.

The chain joins TRBV9 to TRBJ2-7; 8 bases agree with TRBD2. Germline CDR1 is SGDLS and CDR2 is YYNGEE. Trimming cost V 1 base and J 2 bases; bases outside gene matches: 11. The CDR3 runs 17 residues. CDR3 bases: TGTGCCAGCAGCGTAAACGGTTCTCCGGGAGGGCCCTACGAGCAGTACTTC. It translates to CASSVNGSPGGPYEQYF.

To note about this clone: Other DNA sequences of this sample code for an identical CDR3. The J gene is TRBJ1-1, the V gene TRBV29-1; D ambiguous. Trimming left V 3 bases short and J 0 bases short, with 8 bases between. CDR3 size: 13 residues. Germline V gene lookup returns CDR1 SQVTM and CDR2 ANQGSEA. The CDR3 region has the DNA TGCAGCGTTGATCGGGGATTGAACACTGAAGCTTTCTTT. Protein sequence: CSVDRGLNTEAFF.

The chain is built from TRBV6-5 and TRBJ2-1, with TRBD1 identical over 8 bases. Trimming at V came to 5 bases and at J to 3 bases, leaving 6 bases not matched to a gene. The CDR3 runs to 15 residues. CDR1 is MNHEY and CDR2 is SVGAGI in the germline V gene. CDR3 in amino acids: CASSATGTGYNEQFF. The CDR3 DNA reads as TGTGCCAGCAGTGCAACCGGGACAGGCTACAATGAGCAGTTCTTC.

This CDR3 reads CASSGRGGTSGLNNEQFF. The CDR3 DNA is TGTGCCAGCAGCGGGAGGGGCGGGACTAGCGGGCTGAACAATGAGCAGTTCTTC. The chain carries TRBV9 and TRBJ2-1; TRBD2 matches at 12 bases. Trimming removed 3 bases from V and 5 bases from J; junction bases left unmatched: 12. CDR1 and CDR2 (germline): SGDLS, YYNGEE. The CDR3 consists of 18 residues.

The J gene is TRBJ2-5, the V gene TRBV4-1, with TRBD2 matching over 8 bases. CDR3 length equals 15 residues. Germline V gene sequence: CDR1 MGHRA, CDR2 YSYEKL. V lost 1 base, J lost 4 bases, and 5 bases stayed unmatched. The CDR3 coding sequence is TGCGCCAGCAGCCAAGGAAGCGGGGGCGGAGAGACCCAGTACTTC. Translation gives CASSQGSGGGETQYF.

In its sample, this clone ranks as medium-sized (0.01 to 0.1%). This chain uses TRBV28 with TRBJ2-4; 14 bases are shared with TRBD2. V lost 6 bases and J lost 10; bases outside the gene matches: 5. Germline V gene lookup returns CDR1 MDHEN and CDR2 SYDVKM. The length of the CDR3 is 14 residues. The CDR3 here is CASRVGLAGDIQYF. The CDR3 DNA sequence: TGTGCCAGCAGAGTGGGACTAGCGGGAGATATTCAGTACTTC.

The chain recombines TRBV2 with TRBJ2-1, with D perhaps matching TRBD2 (6 bases). Trimming took off 6 bases at V and 8 bases at J, with 17 bases between the two ends. Germline V lookup: CDR1 SNHLY, CDR2 FYNNEI. The CDR3 spans 14 residues. CDR3 sequence (DNA): TGTGCCAGCAGAGTAGTCGTGGGAGGCGATGAGCAGTTCTTC. This gives the protein CASRVVVGGDEQFF. Filled out from reference TRBV2 and TRBJ2-1, the complete variable domain reads EPEVTQTPSHQVTQMGQEVILRCVPISNHLYFYWYRQILGQKVEFLVSFYNNEISEKSEIFDDQFSVERPDGSNFTLKIRSTKLEDSAMYFCASRVVVGGDEQFFGPGTRLTVL.

This chain links TRBV5-1 with TRBJ2-3; D might be TRBD2 (6 bases). V was clipped by 6 bases and J by 0 bases, with 14 bases between them. Germline values: CDR1 SGHRS, CDR2 YFSETQ. This CDR3 comprises 15 residues. This CDR3 is CASTLGGTSTDTQYF. The CDR3 bases are TGCGCCAGCACCCTCGGAGGGACCAGCACAGATACGCAGTATTTT.

The gene calls are TRBV5-8 and TRBJ1-5, with 7 positions matching TRBD1. The trim removed 0 bases at V and 4 bases at J, leaving 1 base unmatched. The CDR3 loop spans 14 amino acids. CDR1 is SGHTS, CDR2 YDEGEE, per germline. CDR3 residues: CASSLDRGNQPQHF. The CDR3 DNA reads TGTGCCAGCAGCTTGGACAGGGGAAATCAGCCCCAGCATTTT.

This chain joins TRBV28 and TRBJ2-1; 7 bases are shared with TRBD2. The germline CDR1 and CDR2 sequences are MDHEN and SYDVKM. CDR3 size: 17 residues. J was trimmed by 2 bases and V by 2 bases; bases with no gene match: 9. The CDR3 spells CASSLTAGDPTYNEQFF. The CDR3 DNA reads as TGTGCCAGCAGTTTAACGGCGGGAGACCCAACCTACAATGAGCAGTTCTTC.

The chain uses TRBV29-1 and TRBJ2-7, with D hard to call. V was clipped by 1 base and J by 5 bases, with 6 bases between them. CDR1 and CDR2 (germline): SQVTM, ANQGSEA. The CDR3 is made up of 11 amino acids. Written as DNA, the CDR3 is TGCAGCGTTGAAGGAGGTGACGAGCAGTACTTC. Translating it yields CSVEGGDEQYF.

CDR3 sequence (DNA): TGTGCCAGCAGCTTGGTTAACAATGAGCAGTTCTTC. Protein product: CASSLVNNEQFF. The chain uses TRBV5-4 and TRBJ2-1, with unresolved D. Germline V gene lookup returns CDR1 SGHNT and CDR2 YYREEE (reference sequence). The CDR3 has 12 residues. The V end was cut by 0 bases, the J end by 5 bases, with 3 bases between.

V gene TRBV7-9 combines with J gene TRBJ2-3; the D gene is possibly TRBD1 (6 bases). Per the germline V gene, CDR1 is SEHNR and CDR2 is FQNEAQ (reference sequence). The CDR3 sequence is 14 residues long. The V gene lost 2 bases and the J gene lost 14 bases, with 20 bases spanning the gap. CDR3 sequence: CASSLPPWTADMYF. The CDR3 bases are TGTGCCAGCAGCTTACCCCCCTGGACAGCCGATATGTATTTT. Together with reference TRBV7-9 and TRBJ2-3, the CDR3 gives the full variable domain: DTGVSQNPRHKITKRGQNVTFRCDPISEHNRLYWYRQTLGQGPEFLTYFQNEAQLEKSRLLSDRFSAERPKGSFSTLEIQRTEQGDSAMYLCASSLPPWTADMYFGPGTRLTVL.

This clone was counted between two and nine times. Other DNA sequences within the sample encode an identical CDR3. The V call is TRBV7-9, the J call TRBJ1-6; D is possibly TRBD1 (5 bases). Trimming took 5 bases from V and 13 from J, leaving 12 bases between them. The CDR3 contains 12 residues. In germline, CDR1 is SEHNR, CDR2 FQNEAQ (reference sequence). The CDR3: CASSLVEGPLHF. The CDR3 coding sequence is TGTGCCAGCAGCCTGGTGGAGGGGCCCCTCCACTTT.

V is TRBV2 and J is TRBJ2-1; no definite D call. This CDR3 spans 13 amino acids. The germline V gene has CDR1 SNHLY and CDR2 FYNNEI. V dropped 4 bases and J dropped 5 bases, with 9 bases sitting between them. This CDR3 is CASSAGLNNEQFF. CDR3 bases: TGTGCCAGCAGTGCTGGTCTAAACAATGAGCAGTTCTTC.